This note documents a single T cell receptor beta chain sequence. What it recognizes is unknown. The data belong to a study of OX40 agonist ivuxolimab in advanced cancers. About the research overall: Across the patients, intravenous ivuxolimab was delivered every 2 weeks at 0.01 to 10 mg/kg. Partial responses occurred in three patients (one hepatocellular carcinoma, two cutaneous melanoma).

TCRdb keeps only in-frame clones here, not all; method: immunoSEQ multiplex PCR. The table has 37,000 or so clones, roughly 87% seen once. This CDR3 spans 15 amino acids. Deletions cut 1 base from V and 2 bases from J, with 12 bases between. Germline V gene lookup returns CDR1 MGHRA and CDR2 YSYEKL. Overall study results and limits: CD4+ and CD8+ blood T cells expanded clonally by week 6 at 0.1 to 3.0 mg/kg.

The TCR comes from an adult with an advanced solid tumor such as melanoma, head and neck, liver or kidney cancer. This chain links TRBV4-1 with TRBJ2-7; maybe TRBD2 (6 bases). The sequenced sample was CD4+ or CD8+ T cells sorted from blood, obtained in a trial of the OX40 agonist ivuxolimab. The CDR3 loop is CASSQVLGGTYEQYF. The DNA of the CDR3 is TGCGCCAGCAGCCAAGTTCTCGGGGGAACCTACGAGCAGTACTTC.